Presented here are 2 T cell receptor beta chains from one specimen sequenced in a study of blood T cells in healthy people across ages. Then a second PCR, running roughly 7 to 11 cycles, was carried out with a sample-barcoded 5' primer and a J-beta primer mix. TCRdb re-called the 5' RACE reads through MiXCR, storing one row per CDR3 protein. The sample has hundreds of thousands of distinct CDR3 sequences, roughly 64% seen once. Sequenced: blood. These receptors were obtained from a man aged 30 to 39 in good health.

This rearrangement joins TRBV20-1 to TRBJ1-6; D perhaps matches TRBD1 (5 bases). This CDR3 has 15 amino acids. The germline V gene has CDR1 DFQATT and CDR2 SNEGSKA (reference sequence). Trimming cost V 0 bases and J 10 bases, with 16 bases left between them. In nucleotides, the CDR3 is TGCAGTGCTAGAGAAGGGGTGGCAATAATCTCACCCCTCCACTTT. Residues: CSAREGVAIISPLHF.

The genes are TRBV21-1 and TRBJ2-3; TRBD2 is taken as the D call from the table, unchecked against the DNA. TRBV21-1 is a recognized pseudogene. The CDR3 consists of 16 residues. Here the CDR3 reads CASSVRLADTTDTQYF. The CDR3 DNA follows: TGTGCCAGCAGCGTTCGACTAGCAGATACCACAGATACGCAGTATTTT.